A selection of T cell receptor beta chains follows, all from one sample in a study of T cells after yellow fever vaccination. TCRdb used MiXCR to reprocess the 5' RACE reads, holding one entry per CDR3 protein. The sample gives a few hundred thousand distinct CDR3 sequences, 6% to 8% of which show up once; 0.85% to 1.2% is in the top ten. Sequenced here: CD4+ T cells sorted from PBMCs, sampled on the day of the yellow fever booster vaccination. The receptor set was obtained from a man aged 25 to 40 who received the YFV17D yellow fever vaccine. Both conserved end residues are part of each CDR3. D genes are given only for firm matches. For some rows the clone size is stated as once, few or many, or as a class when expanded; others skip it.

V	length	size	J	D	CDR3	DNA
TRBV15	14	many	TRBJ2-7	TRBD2	CATSKLAGGPEQYF	TGTGCCACCAGCAAACTAGCGGGAGGGCCCGAGCAGTACTTC
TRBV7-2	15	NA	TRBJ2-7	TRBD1	CASSKGWDRTYEQYF	TGTGCCAGCAGCAAAGGATGGGACAGGACCTACGAGCAGTACTTC
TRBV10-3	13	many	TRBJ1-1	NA	CAIKVGVGTEAFF	TGTGCCATCAAGGTGGGGGTCGGCACTGAAGCTTTCTTT
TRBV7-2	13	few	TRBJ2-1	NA	CASSSLGGTEQFF	TGTGCCAGCAGCTCCCTCGGCGGAACTGAGCAGTTCTTC
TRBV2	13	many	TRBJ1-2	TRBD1	CASSEDRGYGYTF	TGTGCCAGCAGTGAAGACAGGGGCTATGGCTACACCTTC
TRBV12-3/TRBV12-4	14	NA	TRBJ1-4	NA	CASSQGGTNEKLFF	TGTGCCAGCAGTCAGGGTGGAACTAATGAAAAACTGTTTTTT
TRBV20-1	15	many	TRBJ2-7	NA	CSARDGGAISHEQYF	TGCAGTGCTAGAGATGGGGGGGCGATTAGTCACGAGCAGTACTTC
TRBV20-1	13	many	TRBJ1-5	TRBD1	CSAQGDGNQPQHF	TGCAGTGCTCAGGGGGATGGCAATCAGCCCCAGCATTTT
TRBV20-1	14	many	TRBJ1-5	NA	CSARDSGYHQPQHF	TGCAGTGCTAGAGATTCAGGGTACCATCAGCCCCAGCATTTT
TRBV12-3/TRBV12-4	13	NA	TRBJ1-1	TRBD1	CASRENRGREAFF	TGTGCCAGCAGGGAAAACAGGGGAAGGGAAGCTTTCTTT
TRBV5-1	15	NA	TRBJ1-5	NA	CASRRGDGGNQPQHF	TGCGCCAGCAGACGAGGGGATGGTGGCAATCAGCCCCAGCATTTT
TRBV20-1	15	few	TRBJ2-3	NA	CSALGGGPSTDTQYF	TGCAGTGCCCTGGGAGGGGGTCCTAGCACAGATACGCAGTATTTT
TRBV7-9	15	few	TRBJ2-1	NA	CASSQLEGSSYEQFF	TGTGCCAGCAGCCAGTTAGAGGGGAGTAGCTATGAGCAGTTCTTC
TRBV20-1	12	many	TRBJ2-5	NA	CSARGAKETQYF	TGCAGTGCTAGAGGGGCAAAAGAGACCCAGTACTTC
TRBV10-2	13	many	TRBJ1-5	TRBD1	CASRGTAYQPQHF	TGCGCCAGCAGAGGGACAGCTTATCAGCCCCAGCATTTT
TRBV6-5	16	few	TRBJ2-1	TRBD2	CASSYSASGGPNEQFF	TGTGCCAGCAGTTACTCGGCTAGCGGGGGCCCCAATGAGCAGTTCTTC
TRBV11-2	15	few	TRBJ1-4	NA	CASSLAGAANEKLFF	TGTGCCAGCAGCTTAGCGGGCGCAGCTAATGAAAAACTGTTTTTT
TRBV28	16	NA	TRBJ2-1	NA	CASSPLRAGYYNEQFF	TGTGCCAGCAGTCCACTTAGGGCGGGGTACTACAATGAGCAGTTCTTC
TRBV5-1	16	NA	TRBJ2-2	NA	CASRVALGLNTGELFF	TGCGCCAGTCGGGTTGCCCTGGGACTGAACACCGGGGAGCTGTTTTTT
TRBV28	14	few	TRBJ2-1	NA	CASRDTSSYNEQFF	TGTGCCAGCAGGGACACTAGCTCCTACAATGAGCAGTTCTTC
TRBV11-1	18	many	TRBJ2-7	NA	CASSLALLGPTGSYEQYF	TGTGCCAGCAGCTTAGCGCTTCTGGGCCCAACAGGGTCCTACGAGCAGTACTTC